This T cell receptor beta chain was observed in a study of control samples from healthy donors and cancer patients. The V and J ends lost 3 bases and 2 bases, in that order; junction bases with no gene match: 10. Germline lookup yields CDR1 KGHDR and CDR2 SFDVKD. The CDR3 contains 18 residues. Measured with immunoSEQ multiplex PCR; TCRdb has only the in-frame clones, and not every one. The repertoire holds more than 95,000 clones, with approximately 90% as singletons. The sequence derives from a man aged 55 to 70 with lung cancer. Sequenced material: PBMCs. The V gene is TRBV24-1, the J gene TRBJ2-2; TRBD2 agrees at 8 bases. The CDR3 sequence: CATSDGTYSGVNTGELFF. The CDR3 DNA sequence: TGTGCCACCAGTGATGGGACCTATAGCGGGGTAAACACCGGGGAGCTGTTTTTT.